This TCR beta chain was sequenced during a study of control samples from healthy donors and cancer patients. Libraries were prepared by immunoSEQ multiplex PCR; TCRdb keeps only in-frame clonotypes and omits some of them. The sample lists under 200,000 clones; around 92% were seen once. This CDR3 region has 14 residues. With 1 base removed from V and 1 base from J, the gap between germline ends came to 5 bases. Germline V gene data show CDR1 as SGDLS and CDR2 as YYNGEE. V gene TRBV9 combines with J gene TRBJ2-2, with D uncertain. The receptor was isolated from a woman aged 25 to 39 in good health. Sample: blood. This CDR3 reads CASSVLGNTGELFF. The DNA of the CDR3 is TGTGCCAGCAGCGTATTGGGGAACACCGGGGAGCTGTTTTTT.